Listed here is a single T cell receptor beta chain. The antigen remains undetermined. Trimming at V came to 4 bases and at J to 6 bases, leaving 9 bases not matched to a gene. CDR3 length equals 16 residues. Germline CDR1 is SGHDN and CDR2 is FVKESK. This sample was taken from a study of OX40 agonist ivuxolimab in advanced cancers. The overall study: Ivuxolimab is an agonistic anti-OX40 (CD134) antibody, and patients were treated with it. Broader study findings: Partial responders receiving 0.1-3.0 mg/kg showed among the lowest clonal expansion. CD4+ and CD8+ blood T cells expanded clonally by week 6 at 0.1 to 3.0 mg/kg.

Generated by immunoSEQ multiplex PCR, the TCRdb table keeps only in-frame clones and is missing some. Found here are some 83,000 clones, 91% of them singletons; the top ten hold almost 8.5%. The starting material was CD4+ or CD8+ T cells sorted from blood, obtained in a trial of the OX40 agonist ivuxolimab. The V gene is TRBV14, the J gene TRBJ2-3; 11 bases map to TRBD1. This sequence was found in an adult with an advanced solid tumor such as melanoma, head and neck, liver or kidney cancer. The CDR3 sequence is CASSLDRGRVKDTQYF. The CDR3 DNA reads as TGTGCCAGCAGCCTGGACAGGGGGCGCGTCAAGGATACGCAGTATTTT. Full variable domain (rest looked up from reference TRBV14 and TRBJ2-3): EAGVTQFPSHSVIEKGQTVTLRCDPISGHDNLYWYRRVMGKEIKFLLHFVKESKQDESGMPNNRFLAERTGGTYSTLKVQPAELEDSGVYFCASSLDRGRVKDTQYFGPGTRLTVL.